What follows is one T cell receptor beta chain and its context. The antigen this receptor binds is unknown. No clone much larger than this one lies a single base away; base qualities are absent. Germline trimming: 5 bases from V, 8 bases from J; junction bases outside gene matches: 4. The CDR3 spans 13 residues, from the cysteine through the phenylalanine. Only the CDR3 DNA stays, 39 bases, in frame from base 1. As encoded in the germline V gene (reference sequence), CDR1 is SEHNR while CDR2 is FQNEAQ. At one collaborating source in Seattle, patients were enrolled during active infection and were followed longitudinally through the course of disease. Collaborating institutions collected whole blood in K2EDTA tubes following their own protocols. For TCRbeta analysis, collaborators shipped samples as frozen whole blood, isolated PBMCs, or DNA extracted from either of those sample types. This specimen belongs to a study of blood T cell repertoires in COVID-19 (dated by TCRdb to 2019 to 2021). Some background on the complete study: Samples covering the acute and convalescent phases of COVID-19 were provided by collaborators in the United States, Italy and Spain. The material from the prospective study consisted of cDNA or gDNA derived from T cells, B-cell-depleted T cells, or PBMCs. Deeply sampled blood TCRbeta repertoires from subjects exposed to, actively infected with, or recovered from COVID-19 were included in the dataset. The repertoires were made available in a free public database intended to serve as a resource for research on the immune response to SARS-CoV-2. The samples were drawn from the first 160 participants of the ongoing ImmuneRACE study and from some 1,300 subjects provided by 6 global collaborators. Sample metadata almost always included a de-identified subject ID, COVID-19 status, age in years and sex. Where available, HLA class I and class II types were obtained from metadata supplied by the sample provider rather than from assay-based typing. Beyond this particular receptor, the publication reports: How much clinical and demographic metadata was included differed by source and by participant, and the metadata was provided uncurated.

The immunoSEQ Assay, a bias-controlled multiplex PCR, was used to amplify TCRbeta CDR3 regions from genomic DNA. The original methods were these. Nucleated cell counts per sample were estimated from amplification of reference gene primers within the assay. Sequence reads were collapsed and filtered to measure the absolute abundance of every unique TCRbeta CDR3 rearrangement. For each sample, productive Simpson clonality was calculated as the square root of Simpson's diversity index across productive rearrangements. The immuneACCESS repertoire file appears here via TCRdb, limited to in-frame rearrangements. These files lack a portion of the clones; in checked studies, under half of the deficit traces to unresolved V genes, and the cause of the others is not known. V and J calls and clone size are as listed in that table; D and trimming were resolved from the DNA. The sample has hundreds of thousands of clones on record, 83% of them singletons. Jointly, the top ten make up around 1.3% of the sample.

The sequencing input was peripheral blood. The receptor comes from a woman in her twenties or thirties with COVID-19, enrolled during active disease. The chain was built from TRBV7-9 and TRBJ1-4, with 8 central nucleotides matching TRBD1. The DNA sequence is TGTGCCAGCAGCCAGGGGGCCGGGGAAAAACTGTTTTTT. Its translation is CASSQGAGEKLFF.